This T cell receptor beta chain was identified in a study of cytomegalovirus exposure and HLA in healthy donors. The CDR3 consists of 16 residues. PCR was performed using 60 Vbeta and 13 Jbeta primers. TCRdb's table, derived via immunoSEQ multiplex PCR, lists solely in-frame clones and lacks some. Among 95,000 to 150,000 clones listed, around 82% were seen once. Source material: PBMCs. The chain recombines TRBV1 with TRBJ2-1; the table's D call of TRBD1 was not tested on the DNA. TRBV1 represents a pseudogene. This TCR derives from a female donor in good health and CMV-seronegative. The CDR3 nucleotides are TGCACCAGCCCTATTACAGGGGGCCTATCATTCCATGAGCAGTTCTTC. Encoded protein: CTSPITGGLSFHEQFF.